This T cell receptor (beta chain) originates from a study of PD-1 blockade in classical Hodgkin lymphoma. This clone came up a few times. The target antigen is unknown. Repertoires were generated with immunoSEQ multiplex PCR, while TCRdb's copy carries only in-frame clones and drops some. The sample includes around 19,000 clones, 80% seen only once; the top ten take about 7.2%. Study findings and constraints: Still unresolved is the cause of the repertoire differences, which may be disease activity or prior therapy. Patients starting nivolumab under 1 year after ASCT were excluded.

The CDR3 has 15 residues. The germline V and J ends were trimmed by 0 bases and 3 bases, with 11 bases remaining between them. Germline V gene sequence: CDR1 SGDLS, CDR2 YYNGEE. Time point noted: cycle 4 day 1 (C4D1), after five to seven weeks of nivolumab. Each and every patient relapsed after autologous stem cell transplantation, and patients got differing brentuximab vedotin exposure. The patients, who had relapsed/refractory classical Hodgkin lymphoma, achieved best responses of complete response, partial response or progressive disease. The sequencing used peripheral blood mononuclear cells (PBMCs), collected before the fourth cycle of nivolumab. The V and J genes are TRBV9 and TRBJ2-3; weak D call: TRBD2 (6 bases). The clonotype was recovered from a human donor with classical Hodgkin lymphoma. The CDR3 coding sequence is TGTGCCAGCAGCGTAGGACTAGTGAAGACAGATACGCAGTATTTT. It translates to CASSVGLVKTDTQYF.